These 30 T cell receptor beta chains came from one sample sequenced in a study of regulatory T cells in long-lasting Graves disease (dated by TCRdb to the early 2020s). Receptors were amplified or captured by multiplex PCR. The instrument was an Illumina HiSeq 4000. iRepertoire HTBI primers and Arm-PCR amplification of CDR3 regions were used to construct TCR beta libraries. TCRdb reanalyzed the raw reads on its own, using fastp at Q25 for trimming and MiXCR for clone calling, and kept in-frame beta chains. For every CDR3 protein sequence, its rows merge into one entry that carries the most common genes and DNA. This sample holds roughly 500,000 distinct CDR3 sequences; around a fifth were observed only once. The biggest ten clones account for approximately 6.4% of the sample. The time point tag for this specimen amounts to: persistent/refractory GD, antithyroid drugs over 5 years with positive TRAb. For both TCR sequencing and RNA sequencing, RNA was extracted from PBMCs using TRIzol.

This specimen was peripheral blood mononuclear cells (PBMCs), taken when the disease was refractory, from a patient treated with antithyroid drugs. These receptors originate from a female donor with Graves disease.

This clonotype showed up just a few times. This rearrangement joins TRBV19 to TRBJ1-1, with a possible D match to TRBD1 (5 bases). The length of the CDR3 is 16 residues. Looked up from germline, CDR1 is LNHDA and CDR2 is SQIVND (reference sequence). V was pared by 10 bases and J by 0 bases, with 21 bases between. CDR3 loop: CATAGTAISVNTEAFF. The CDR3 DNA sequence: TGTGCCACCGCCGGGACCGCTATTTCCGTGAACACTGAAGCTTTCTTT.

This clonotype was recorded at least ten times. The V call is TRBV28, the J call TRBJ1-4; 12 nucleotides match TRBD1. The V and J ends lost 1 base and 6 bases, in that order; junction bases with no gene match: 3. Per the germline V gene, CDR1 is MDHEN and CDR2 is SYDVKM. The CDR3 is made up of 16 amino acids. Here the CDR3 reads CASSLLGQGADEKLFF. The DNA for the CDR3 is TGTGCCAGCAGTTTATTGGGACAGGGGGCGGATGAAAAACTGTTTTTT.

This clonotype appeared many times. The chain carries TRBV2 and TRBJ2-7; D is uncertain. This CDR3 region has 13 residues. Trimming shortened V by 7 bases and J by 1 base, and 11 bases separated the two germline ends. Germline assignment: CDR1 SNHLY and CDR2 FYNNEI. The CDR3 DNA reads as TGTGCCAGCACCAAGGACGGATCCTACGAGCAGTACTTC. It is translated as CASTKDGSYEQYF.

This clonotype appeared a single time. The gene calls are TRBV10-3 and TRBJ2-3; a possible D gene is TRBD2 (5 bases). Trimming left V 5 bases short and J 4 bases short, with 10 bases between. CDR3 length: 13 residues. In germline, CDR1 is ENHRY, CDR2 SYGVKD. As DNA, the CDR3 is TGTGCCATCAGTCGGAGCGGCTCAGATACGCAGTATTTT. It encodes CAISRSGSDTQYF.

This clonotype was counted at least ten times. V and J are TRBV6-2 or TRBV6-3 and TRBJ1-1; TRBD1 is a possible D gene (6 bases). The germline gives CDR1 MNHEY, CDR2 SVGEGT. This CDR3 is 14 amino acids long. Trimming stripped 5 bases from V and 11 bases from J, with 21 bases between. CDR3 in DNA: TGTGCCAGCAGTAGCCCCCAAGGGGGACGGGGCGCTTTCTTT. This codes for CASSSPQGGRGAFF.

The sample holds many counts of this clonotype. The rearrangement links TRBV7-2 to TRBJ1-2; D remains unclear. The length of the CDR3 is 14 residues. Deletions cut 4 bases from V and 4 bases from J, with 13 bases between. CDR1 is SGHTA, CDR2 FQGNSA, per germline. CDR3 DNA sequence: TGTGCCAGCAGCTCCTCCGCGTATGGCTATGGCTACACCTTC. As protein: CASSSSAYGYGYTF.

This clonotype was detected ten times or more. The limits of the CDR3 on the DNA are not certain, so only TCRdb's listed CDR3 is given. V and J are TRBV10-3 and TRBJ1-2; TRBD1 reflects the table's D call only, with no check against the DNA. Germline V gene data show CDR1 as ENHRY and CDR2 as SYGVKD. From its first to its last residue, the CDR3 has 16 amino acids. The CDR3 reads CAISETTVAGGRGYTF.

The J gene is TRBJ2-2, the V gene TRBV28; TRBD2 is a possible D gene (7 bases). CDR3 length: 15 residues. Germline V CDR1 and CDR2: MDHEN, SYDVKM. With 4 bases removed from V and 4 bases from J, the gap between germline ends came to 13 bases. The CDR3 DNA reads as TGTGCCAGCAGTTCTCTAAGGGGGGGCACCGGGGAGCTGTTTTTT. Its protein is CASSSLRGGTGELFF.

This clonotype turned up a few times. CDR3 amino acids: CSVETRDGPTGELFF. In nucleotides, the CDR3 is TGCAGCGTTGAAACGAGGGACGGGCCCACCGGGGAGCTGTTTTTT. This chain joins TRBV29-1 and TRBJ2-2; TRBD1 or TRBD2 may be the D gene (5 bases each). Germline lookup yields CDR1 SQVTM and CDR2 ANQGSEA. The CDR3 length is 15 residues. The germline V and J ends were trimmed by 2 bases and 4 bases, with 14 bases remaining between them.

This clonotype occurred many times. The chain couples TRBV28 to TRBJ1-4; the match to TRBD1 covers 8 bases. Germline V gene lookup returns CDR1 MDHEN and CDR2 SYDVKM. This CDR3 has 12 residues. V lost 9 bases to trimming and J lost 6 bases; unmatched junction nucleotides: 3. CDR3: CARQGEDEKLFF. The CDR3 DNA sequence: TGTGCCAGACAGGGGGAGGATGAAAAACTGTTTTTT.

This clonotype has at least ten counts. The chain links TRBV28 to TRBJ1-2, with 8 bases fitting TRBD1. Trimming cost V 3 bases and J 4 bases; bases outside gene matches: 13. Germline V gene sequence: CDR1 MDHEN, CDR2 SYDVKM. The CDR3 runs to 17 residues. The CDR3 sequence: CASSLRTGAGGSYGYTF. The DNA of the CDR3 is TGTGCCAGCAGTTTGCGAACCGGGGCAGGGGGCAGCTATGGCTACACCTTC.

The sample holds many counts of this clonotype. The CDR3 reads CASSLLGQGQQPQHF. The CDR3 nucleotides read TGTGCCAGCAGTTTATTGGGACAGGGACAGCAGCCCCAGCATTTT. The chain has TRBV28 and TRBJ1-5; TRBD1 agrees at 9 bases. The CDR3 loop spans 15 amino acids. CDR1 is MDHEN and CDR2 is SYDVKM in the germline V gene. Trimming removed 1 base from V and 7 bases from J; junction bases left unmatched: 5.

The V call is TRBV10-1, the J call TRBJ1-1, with 8 bases lining up with TRBD1. V was pared by 1 base and J by 5 bases, with 3 bases of the junction left unmatched. Germline CDR1 and CDR2: WNHNN and SYGVQD (reference sequence). This CDR3 is 14 amino acids long. For the CDR3, the DNA is TGCGCCAGCAGTGAGTACAGGGGGTTGACTGAAGCTTTCTTT. Protein: CASSEYRGLTEAFF.

This clonotype was seen repeatedly, ten times or more. This chain connects TRBV4-3 to TRBJ2-5; unclear D gene. Trimming stripped 1 base from V and 2 bases from J, with 11 bases between. Germline lookup yields CDR1 LGHNA and CDR2 YSLEER. CDR3 length: 15 amino acids. Here the CDR3 reads CASSQVVGHQETQYF. The CDR3 nucleotides are TGCGCCAGCAGCCAAGTAGTAGGTCATCAAGAGACCCAGTACTTC.

This clonotype was recorded at least ten times. The chain links TRBV28 to TRBJ1-5; D gene ambiguous. Trimming left V 1 base short and J 4 bases short, with 8 bases between. There are 14 residues in the CDR3. Germline CDR1 and CDR2: MDHEN and SYDVKM. CDR3 loop: CASSLYGENQPQHF. CDR3 DNA sequence: TGTGCCAGCAGTTTATACGGGGAGAATCAGCCCCAGCATTTT.

In its sample, this clonotype was seen a few times. This sequence joins TRBV6-1 and TRBJ1-2; TRBD1 aligns across 7 bases. The J segment lost 4 bases and the V segment lost 5 bases, leaving 7 bases of the junction unmatched. The CDR3 totals 14 residues. Germline V gene lookup returns CDR1 MNHNS and CDR2 SASEGT. CDR3 amino acids: CASSTKQGTYGYTF. In DNA, the CDR3 is TGTGCCAGCAGTACAAAACAGGGGACCTATGGCTACACCTTC.

The rearrangement uses TRBV10-3 and TRBJ2-2; either TRBD1 or TRBD2 may fit D (6 bases each). Trimming removed 0 bases at V and 0 bases at J, with 14 bases between. The CDR3 extends over 18 amino acids. Germline lookup yields CDR1 ENHRY and CDR2 SYGVKD. The CDR3 region has the DNA TGTGCCATCAGTGAGTCGAGGGGGGCGCAGACGAACACCGGGGAGCTGTTTTTT. Translated: CAISESRGAQTNTGELFF.

This clonotype was counted many times. The J gene is TRBJ1-2, the V gene TRBV20-1; 7 bases are shared with TRBD1. V was pared by 0 bases and J by 1 base, with 14 bases of the junction left unmatched. Germline assignment: CDR1 DFQATT and CDR2 SNEGSKA (reference sequence). This CDR3 has 18 amino acids. This CDR3 reads CSARDFGGDRGLNYGYTF. CDR3 nucleotides: TGCAGTGCTAGAGATTTCGGAGGGGACAGAGGTCTTAACTATGGCTACACCTTC.

The V call is TRBV7-2, the J call TRBJ2-5; a possible D gene is TRBD1 (5 bases). This CDR3 spans 13 amino acids. CDR1 is SGHTA and CDR2 is FQGNSA in the germline V gene. Trimming removed 5 bases from V and 5 bases from J, with 12 bases in between. The CDR3 region has the DNA TGTGCCAGCAGCCAGTGGGGCCGGGAGACCCAGTACTTC. Its translation is CASSQWGRETQYF.

The gene calls are TRBV5-1 and TRBJ2-7; D call uncertain. The V gene lost 0 bases and the J gene lost 3 bases, with 7 bases spanning the gap. Germline CDR1 is SGHRS and CDR2 is YFSETQ. The CDR3 extends over 13 amino acids. The CDR3 spells CASSLAKDYEQYF. In DNA form, the CDR3 reads TGCGCCAGCAGCTTGGCCAAGGACTACGAGCAGTACTTC.

This clonotype was detected many times. The genes are TRBV27 and TRBJ1-1; D is uncertain. Deletions cut 5 bases from V and 1 base from J, with 8 bases between. The germline gives CDR1 MNHEY, CDR2 SMNVEV (reference sequence). The CDR3 sequence is 13 residues long. CDR3 in amino acids: CASSVQKNTEAFF. In DNA form, the CDR3 reads TGTGCCAGCAGTGTACAGAAGAACACTGAAGCTTTCTTT.

This clonotype was recorded at least ten times. This sequence joins TRBV28 and TRBJ1-2; 10 nucleotides match TRBD1. V trimming: 4 bases; J trimming: 4 bases; junction bases outside the gene matches: 3. The CDR3 has 14 amino acids. Germline assignment: CDR1 MDHEN and CDR2 SYDVKM. The CDR3: CASSWGTGVYGYTF. The CDR3 region has the DNA TGTGCCAGCAGTTGGGGGACAGGGGTCTATGGCTACACCTTC.

This clonotype was found many times. The V call is TRBV28, the J call TRBJ1-1, with a weak D call TRBD1 (5 bases). There are 14 residues in the CDR3. V lost 6 bases and J 1 base, leaving 12 bases between the germline ends. The V gene's germline CDR1 is MDHEN and CDR2 SYDVKM. In nucleotides, the CDR3 is TGTGCCAGCAGCTCACACAGGACGAACACTGAAGCTTTCTTT. Translation gives CASSSHRTNTEAFF. The full variable domain, completed using reference TRBV28 and TRBJ1-1, is DVKVTQSSRYLVKRTGEKVFLECVQDMDHENMFWYRQDPGLGLRLIYFSYDVKMKEKGDIPEGYSVSREKKERFSLILESASTNQTSMYLCASSSHRTNTEAFFGQGTRLTVV.

This clonotype was seen many times. Here the CDR3 reads CASSLVDYGYTF. The CDR3 DNA reads TGTGCCAGCAGCTTAGTTGATTATGGCTACACCTTC. The chain employs TRBV28 and TRBJ1-2, with no clear D. Trimming left V 6 bases short and J 5 bases short, with 10 bases between. The V gene's germline CDR1 is MDHEN and CDR2 SYDVKM. CDR3 length: 12 amino acids.

On this clonotype: This clone may be a read error of a much larger clone one base away. This chain connects TRBV29-1 to TRBJ1-2; 9 bases are shared with TRBD1. This CDR3 contains 13 residues. Germline-derived CDR1 and CDR2 are SQVTM and ANQGSEA. CDR3 residues: CSVGTGGDYGCTF. For the CDR3, the DNA is TGCAGCGTTGGAACAGGGGGCGACTATGGCTGCACCTTC.

Regarding this clonotype: This may come from a read error, since a much larger clone is one base off. The CDR3, as DNA: TGTACCAGCAGCGAGGGACGACGAGGCGGCTACACCTTC. It specifies CTSSEGRRGGYTF. The V gene is TRBV5-6, the J gene TRBJ1-2; the D gene is possibly TRBD1 (5 bases). The CDR3 spans 13 residues. Per germline, CDR1 SGHDT and CDR2 YYEEEE.

This clonotype has a count of ten or more. The chain carries TRBV6-1 and TRBJ2-2; 13 bases are a match to TRBD2. V gave up 7 bases and J gave up 3 bases; unmatched junction bases: 8. This CDR3 has 17 residues. Germline CDR1 reads MNHNS; CDR2 reads SASEGT. The CDR3 nucleotides read TGTGCCAGCACCGTACTAGCGGGAGGGCTGGACACCGGGGAGCTGTTTTTT. It specifies CASTVLAGGLDTGELFF.

This clonotype was seen many times. V gene TRBV28 combines with J gene TRBJ2-7; 7 positions agree with TRBD1. The germline V gene has CDR1 MDHEN and CDR2 SYDVKM. J was trimmed by 6 bases and V by 6 bases; bases with no gene match: 8. This CDR3 has 13 amino acids. The CDR3 DNA sequence: TGTGCCAGCAGATGGACAGGATCGGGCGAGCAGTACTTC. This sequence encodes CASRWTGSGEQYF.

This clonotype was seen at least ten times. V and J are TRBV7-2 and TRBJ2-5, with D perhaps assigned TRBD1 or TRBD2 (5 bases each). With 4 bases removed from V and 1 base from J, the gap between germline ends came to 16 bases. The CDR3 covers 16 residues. CDR1 SGHTA and CDR2 FQGNSA come from the germline V gene. The chain's CDR3 is CASSSQPGPFQETQYF. The DNA for the CDR3 is TGTGCCAGCAGCTCGCAACCGGGACCATTCCAAGAGACCCAGTACTTC.

V usage is TRBV28 and J usage is TRBJ1-1; 10 bases match TRBD1. Germline CDR1 and CDR2: MDHEN and SYDVKM. The CDR3 totals 14 residues. Unmatched junction bases numbered 4, after V lost 6 bases and J lost 3 bases. CDR3 sequence (DNA): TGTGCCAGCAGGGGAGGACAGGGGGACACTGAAGCTTTCTTT. Amino acids: CASRGGQGDTEAFF. The complete variable domain, with remaining parts taken from reference TRBV28 and TRBJ1-1, reads DVKVTQSSRYLVKRTGEKVFLECVQDMDHENMFWYRQDPGLGLRLIYFSYDVKMKEKGDIPEGYSVSREKKERFSLILESASTNQTSMYLCASRGGQGDTEAFFGQGTRLTVV.